The T cell receptor (beta chain) under discussion was sequenced for a study of shared clonotypes between healthy human individuals. Overall study findings and caveats: Naive subsets generally had larger estimated richness than memory subsets.

The study enrolled healthy HIV-negative adults without recent acute infections or vaccinations as donors. The investigators split CD4+ cells into a CD45RA+ naive subset and a CD45RA-negative memory subset. Per germline, CDR1 LGHNT and CDR2 FRNRAP. The V and J ends lost 0 bases and 10 bases respectively, with 12 bases between them. The CDR3 has 13 residues. Libraries were prepared by immunoSEQ multiplex PCR; TCRdb keeps only in-frame clonotypes and omits some of them. The sample yields some 2.3 million clones, 85% to 95% seen once. Only one count was recorded for this clone. Its antigen is unidentified.

The receptor was derived from a man aged 18 to 29 in good health. Some clones in this sample may be carry-over from other donors' samples. The sample consisted of naive CD4+ T cells from PBMCs. Subset meaning: CD45RA+ positively selected. The rearrangement uses TRBV12-5 and TRBJ1-1; D might be TRBD1 (5 bases). CDR3 sequence (DNA): TGTGCTAGTGGTTTGGTCGAAGGGGTTGGAGCTTTCTTT. This codes for CASGLVEGVGAFF.